These T cell receptor beta chains were read from a single sample in a study of cytomegalovirus exposure and HLA in healthy donors. Assay used: immunoSEQ multiplex PCR; TCRdb lists only in-frame clones, some missing. The sample consists of around 90,000 clones, around 60% of them appearing once. Sequencing was done on a sample of PBMCs. These receptors originate from a human donor in good health. Both conserved end residues are part of each CDR3. The order of the fields is clone size, J gene, V gene, D gene, CDR3 protein, CDR3 DNA. D genes are given only for firm matches. Not all rows give a size; the values are once, few, many and, for expanded clones, a class.

clone size: .
J gene: TRBJ1-4
V gene: TRBV15
D gene: TRBD1
CDR3 protein: CATSRTGYSNEKLFF
CDR3 DNA: TGTGCCACCAGCAGGACAGGGTACTCAAATGAAAAACTGTTTTTT

clone size: .
J gene: TRBJ1-3
V gene: TRBV7-8
D gene: .
CDR3 protein: CASSPFWSPSGNTIYF
CDR3 DNA: TGTGCCAGCAGCCCCTTTTGGAGTCCCTCTGGAAACACCATATATTTT

clone size: .
J gene: TRBJ1-4
V gene: TRBV6-5
D gene: .
CDR3 protein: CASSYSSNDRGLFF
CDR3 DNA: TGTGCCAGCAGTTACTCGAGCAACGATCGGGGACTGTTTTTT

clone size: few
J gene: TRBJ1-1
V gene: TRBV19
D gene: TRBD1
CDR3 protein: CASSIGTVPRAFF
CDR3 DNA: TGTGCCAGTAGTATCGGGACAGTCCCACGGGCTTTCTTT

clone size: few
J gene: TRBJ2-3
V gene: TRBV2
D gene: TRBD2
CDR3 protein: CASGQTGGAFTDTQYF
CDR3 DNA: TGTGCCAGCGGTCAGACCGGGGGGGCCTTCACAGATACGCAGTATTTT

clone size: .
J gene: TRBJ1-1
V gene: TRBV11-2
D gene: .
CDR3 protein: CASSPGRTLRLNTEAFF
CDR3 DNA: TGTGCCAGCAGCCCGGGAAGGACCCTTAGGTTGAACACTGAAGCTTTCTTT

clone size: few
J gene: TRBJ1-6
V gene: TRBV19
D gene: .
CDR3 protein: CASSIGRHAPLHF
CDR3 DNA: TGTGCCAGTAGTATAGGTAGACATGCCCCCCTCCACTTT

clone size: few
J gene: TRBJ1-1
V gene: TRBV2
D gene: TRBD1
CDR3 protein: CASRRDQGATEAFF
CDR3 DNA: TGTGCCAGCAGGAGGGACCAGGGGGCCACTGAAGCTTTCTTT

clone size: .
J gene: TRBJ2-1
V gene: TRBV18
D gene: TRBD1
CDR3 protein: CASSPPGQVPREQFF
CDR3 DNA: TGTGCCAGCTCACCACCGGGACAGGTTCCCCGCGAGCAGTTCTTC

clone size: .
J gene: TRBJ1-5
V gene: TRBV10-3
D gene: TRBD1
CDR3 protein: CAISETGGNGNQPQHF
CDR3 DNA: TGTGCCATCAGTGAGACAGGGGGCAACGGCAATCAGCCCCAGCATTTT

clone size: .
J gene: TRBJ1-2
V gene: TRBV19
D gene: .
CDR3 protein: CASSRGDTNYGYTF
CDR3 DNA: TGTGCCAGTAGTAGAGGGGACACCAACTATGGCTACACCTTC

clone size: .
J gene: TRBJ2-3
V gene: TRBV5-1
D gene: TRBD1
CDR3 protein: CASSLAAGGDTQYF
CDR3 DNA: TGCGCCAGCAGCTTGGCGGCAGGGGGAGATACGCAGTATTTT

clone size: .
J gene: TRBJ2-7
V gene: TRBV2
D gene: .
CDR3 protein: CASNQGFYEQYF
CDR3 DNA: TGTGCCAGCAATCAGGGATTCTACGAGCAGTACTTC

clone size: .
J gene: TRBJ2-1
V gene: TRBV7-6
D gene: .
CDR3 protein: CASTQSDRQFF
CDR3 DNA: TGTGCCAGCACCCAATCCGACAGGCAGTTCTTC

clone size: few
J gene: TRBJ1-2
V gene: TRBV10-3
D gene: .
CDR3 protein: CAISESDYGYTF
CDR3 DNA: TGTGCCATCAGTGAATCGGACTATGGCTACACCTTC

clone size: few
J gene: TRBJ1-3
V gene: TRBV13
D gene: .
CDR3 protein: CASSSPSSGNTIYF
CDR3 DNA: TGTGCCAGCAGCTCCCCATCCTCTGGAAACACCATATATTTT

clone size: .
J gene: TRBJ1-3
V gene: TRBV5-1
D gene: .
CDR3 protein: CASTEFGEPGNTIYF
CDR3 DNA: TGCGCCAGCACCGAATTTGGGGAGCCTGGAAACACCATATATTTT

clone size: .
J gene: TRBJ1-1
V gene: TRBV5-6
D gene: .
CDR3 protein: CASQTGNTEAFF
CDR3 DNA: TGTGCCAGCCAGACAGGGAACACTGAAGCTTTCTTT

clone size: few
J gene: TRBJ1-1
V gene: TRBV2
D gene: .
CDR3 protein: CASSYQGAGTEAFF
CDR3 DNA: TGTGCCAGCAGTTATCAGGGAGCGGGAACTGAAGCTTTCTTT

clone size: .
J gene: TRBJ2-2
V gene: TRBV14
D gene: TRBD2
CDR3 protein: CASSQIHYSGGSNTGELFF
CDR3 DNA: TGTGCCAGCAGCCAAATACACTATAGCGGGGGGTCGAACACCGGGGAGCTGTTTTTT

clone size: .
J gene: TRBJ1-1
V gene: TRBV7-5
D gene: .
CDR3 protein: CARSLGREPDRDTEAFF
CDR3 DNA: TGTGCCAGAAGCTTAGGCCGGGAACCGGACAGGGACACTGAAGCTTTCTTT

clone size: .
J gene: TRBJ2-2
V gene: TRBV7-3
D gene: TRBD1
CDR3 protein: CASSEQGGVLTGELFF
CDR3 DNA: TGTGCCAGCAGCGAACAGGGGGGAGTCCTCACCGGGGAGCTGTTTTTT

clone size: .
J gene: TRBJ2-7
V gene: TRBV9
D gene: TRBD1
CDR3 protein: CASSTRQGAGYEQYF
CDR3 DNA: TGTGCCAGCAGCACGAGACAGGGGGCGGGGTACGAGCAGTACTTC

clone size: .
J gene: TRBJ1-2
V gene: TRBV7-8
D gene: .
CDR3 protein: CASSPSPRPGNYGYTF
CDR3 DNA: TGTGCCAGCAGCCCTTCCCCCCGCCCAGGAAACTATGGCTACACCTTC

clone size: .
J gene: TRBJ1-1
V gene: TRBV11-2
D gene: .
CDR3 protein: CASSLSPRGNLAFF
CDR3 DNA: TGTGCCAGCAGCTTATCACCCCGGGGGAATCTCGCTTTCTTT

clone size: .
J gene: TRBJ2-1
V gene: TRBV23-1
D gene: TRBD2
CDR3 protein: CASSQSRAGNEQFF
CDR3 DNA: TGCGCCAGCAGTCAATCTCGAGCGGGGAATGAGCAGTTCTTC

clone size: .
J gene: TRBJ1-5
V gene: TRBV5-6
D gene: .
CDR3 protein: CASSRTRETGNQPQHF
CDR3 DNA: TGTGCCAGCAGCAGAACCCGCGAGACAGGAAATCAGCCCCAGCATTTT

clone size: .
J gene: TRBJ2-7
V gene: TRBV4-3
D gene: .
CDR3 protein: CASSQGKETYSYEQYF
CDR3 DNA: TGCGCCAGCAGCCAAGGGAAGGAGACTTACTCCTACGAGCAGTACTTC

clone size: .
J gene: TRBJ2-2
V gene: TRBV7-6
D gene: TRBD1
CDR3 protein: CASSIGTVSTGELFF
CDR3 DNA: TGTGCCAGCAGCATTGGGACAGTGTCCACCGGGGAGCTGTTTTTT

clone size: .
J gene: TRBJ1-5
V gene: TRBV5-1
D gene: TRBD1
CDR3 protein: CASSSQGATSNQPQHF
CDR3 DNA: TGCGCCAGCAGCTCACAGGGGGCAACGAGCAATCAGCCCCAGCATTTT

clone size: once
J gene: TRBJ1-1
V gene: TRBV7-3
D gene: .
CDR3 protein: CASSLSHETEAFF
CDR3 DNA: TGTGCCAGCAGCCTCAGTCACGAAACTGAAGCTTTCTTT

clone size: few
J gene: TRBJ2-2
V gene: TRBV9
D gene: .
CDR3 protein: CASSGEALNTGELFF
CDR3 DNA: TGTGCCAGCAGCGGGGAGGCTCTAAACACCGGGGAGCTGTTTTTT

clone size: .
J gene: TRBJ2-7
V gene: TRBV2
D gene: TRBD1
CDR3 protein: CASSVTGGGKQYF
CDR3 DNA: TGTGCCAGCAGTGTGACAGGGGGTGGAAAGCAGTACTTC

clone size: .
J gene: TRBJ2-1
V gene: TRBV28
D gene: .
CDR3 protein: CASRDGGPFYNEQFF
CDR3 DNA: TGTGCCAGCAGGGACGGGGGGCCCTTCTACAATGAGCAGTTCTTC

clone size: .
J gene: TRBJ1-4
V gene: TRBV2
D gene: TRBD1
CDR3 protein: CASNDRGPEKLFF
CDR3 DNA: TGTGCCAGCAATGACAGGGGGCCTGAAAAACTGTTTTTT

clone size: .
J gene: TRBJ1-2
V gene: TRBV5-1
D gene: TRBD1
CDR3 protein: CASSLGDREGYGYTF
CDR3 DNA: TGCGCCAGCAGCTTGGGGGACAGGGAGGGCTATGGCTACACCTTC

clone size: .
J gene: TRBJ1-1
V gene: TRBV10-3
D gene: .
CDR3 protein: CAIKGHVEAFF
CDR3 DNA: TGTGCCATCAAAGGACATGTTGAAGCTTTCTTT

clone size: .
J gene: TRBJ2-7
V gene: TRBV7-6
D gene: .
CDR3 protein: CASSKQGFGNSYEQYF
CDR3 DNA: TGTGCCAGCAGCAAACAGGGTTTTGGTAACTCCTACGAGCAGTACTTC

clone size: .
J gene: TRBJ2-7
V gene: TRBV7-2
D gene: TRBD2
CDR3 protein: CASSLVLAGGIEQYF
CDR3 DNA: TGTGCCAGCAGCTTAGTTCTAGCGGGGGGGATCGAGCAGTACTTC

clone size: .
J gene: TRBJ2-3
V gene: TRBV5-5
D gene: .
CDR3 protein: CASSLQGGGEGTDTQYF
CDR3 DNA: TGTGCCAGCAGCCTACAAGGGGGCGGGGAGGGCACAGATACGCAGTATTTT

clone size: .
J gene: TRBJ2-7
V gene: TRBV5-6
D gene: .
CDR3 protein: CASSLRTTGYEQYF
CDR3 DNA: TGTGCCAGCAGCTTGAGGACGACAGGTTACGAGCAGTACTTC

clone size: .
J gene: TRBJ2-1
V gene: TRBV6-5
D gene: .
CDR3 protein: CASSYDTSYEQFF
CDR3 DNA: TGTGCCAGCAGTTACGATACTAGTTATGAGCAGTTCTTC

clone size: few
J gene: TRBJ1-3
V gene: TRBV18
D gene: .
CDR3 protein: CASSLSTVNSGNTIYF
CDR3 DNA: TGTGCCAGCTCACTTTCGACAGTAAACTCTGGAAACACCATATATTTT

clone size: .
J gene: TRBJ2-1
V gene: TRBV6-1
D gene: TRBD2
CDR3 protein: CASEVSGGYNEQFF
CDR3 DNA: TGTGCCAGCGAAGTGAGCGGGGGCTACAATGAGCAGTTCTTC

clone size: .
J gene: TRBJ1-2
V gene: TRBV6-4
D gene: TRBD1
CDR3 protein: CASSRTAASTGGANGYTF
CDR3 DNA: TGTGCCAGCAGTCGGACGGCTGCATCGACAGGGGGCGCAAATGGCTACACCTTC

clone size: .
J gene: TRBJ2-7
V gene: TRBV7-2
D gene: TRBD2
CDR3 protein: CASSPQRGGLDEQYF
CDR3 DNA: TGTGCCAGCAGCCCTCAGCGGGGGGGCCTCGACGAGCAGTACTTC

clone size: .
J gene: TRBJ1-2
V gene: TRBV7-2
D gene: .
CDR3 protein: CASSLPAQGSIAGYTF
CDR3 DNA: TGTGCCAGCAGCTTACCAGCACAGGGATCAATAGCGGGCTACACCTTC

clone size: few
J gene: TRBJ1-2
V gene: TRBV19
D gene: TRBD1
CDR3 protein: CASRTGPGQGANYGYTF
CDR3 DNA: TGTGCCAGTAGAACAGGCCCGGGACAGGGGGCTAACTATGGCTACACCTTC

clone size: .
J gene: TRBJ1-1
V gene: TRBV15
D gene: .
CDR3 protein: CATSYRNTEAFF
CDR3 DNA: TGTGCCACCAGCTACAGGAACACTGAAGCTTTCTTT

clone size: .
J gene: TRBJ2-1
V gene: TRBV29-1
D gene: TRBD2
CDR3 protein: CSVEVGRGGNTYNEQFF
CDR3 DNA: TGCAGCGTTGAAGTCGGCCGGGGGGGCAACACCTACAATGAGCAGTTCTTC

clone size: .
J gene: TRBJ1-1
V gene: TRBV2
D gene: TRBD1
CDR3 protein: CASSLTLGQANTEAFF
CDR3 DNA: TGTGCCAGCAGTCTTACATTGGGACAGGCGAACACTGAAGCTTTCTTT

clone size: few
J gene: TRBJ1-2
V gene: TRBV19
D gene: TRBD1
CDR3 protein: CASSIPGTGGSGYTF
CDR3 DNA: TGTGCCAGTAGTATTCCCGGGACAGGGGGGAGTGGCTACACCTTC

clone size: .
J gene: TRBJ2-1
V gene: TRBV11-3
D gene: TRBD2
CDR3 protein: CASSLDLGRGGGEQFF
CDR3 DNA: TGTGCCAGCAGCTTAGATCTGGGGCGGGGGGGCGGTGAGCAGTTCTTC